This entry is about one T cell receptor beta chain. Its antigen is not identified. The data belong to a study of cytomegalovirus exposure and HLA in healthy donors. The study's findings and limits: First-cohort TCR clusters tended to co-occur in the roughly 130 validation repertoires, a later analysis found. Usually a TCR sequence was rare, but some public TCRs were found in many donors.

Generated by immunoSEQ multiplex PCR, the TCRdb table keeps only in-frame clones and is missing some. The sample contains under 150,000 clones, more than 75% of which appear only once. Germline CDR1 reads SGHAT; CDR2 reads FQNNGV. Trimming shortened V by 5 bases and J by 3 bases, and 11 bases separated the two germline ends. The CDR3 contains 13 residues. Source material: PBMCs. This clonotype originated in a man younger than 35 in good health and CMV-seropositive. The chain combines TRBV11-2 with TRBJ2-7; TRBD1 might be the D (6 bases). The CDR3 reads CASSILQGYEQYF. The CDR3 DNA sequence: TGTGCCAGCAGCATACTACAGGGCTACGAGCAGTACTTC.